These 21 T cell receptor beta chains came from one sample sequenced in a study of CD8+ T cells in alopecia areata (dated by TCRdb to 2017 to 2018). This specimen's time point label, interpreted: baseline before oral tofacitinib. Receptor amplification or capture employed the immunoSEQ multiplex PCR assay. RNA was extracted from all samples and reverse transcribed into cDNA as template for TCR sequencing. In TCRdb, the immuneACCESS table is reduced to in-frame sequences with V and J assigned. These tables do not hold every clone; where another copy was compared, an unresolved V gene accounts for under half, and the others remain unexplained. The sample profile shows roughly 130,000 clones; around three fifths of them were found once. Jointly, the top ten make up roughly 4.3% of the sample. Source: CD4+ T cells sorted from blood, taken at week 0. These receptors were taken from a human donor with alopecia areata.

The chain links TRBV28 to TRBJ2-1; TRBD2 matches at 9 bases. V shed 4 bases and J 8 bases; nucleotides not matched to a gene: 12. This CDR3 comprises 16 residues. CDR1 MDHEN and CDR2 SYDVKM come from the germline V gene. Here the CDR3 reads CASSSPGTSSYHEQFF. CDR3 DNA: TGTGCCAGCAGTTCCCCAGGGACTAGCAGTTACCATGAGCAGTTCTTC. The variable domain in full, with the rest retrieved from reference TRBV28 and TRBJ2-1, is DVKVTQSSRYLVKRTGEKVFLECVQDMDHENMFWYRQDPGLGLRLIYFSYDVKMKEKGDIPEGYSVSREKKERFSLILESASTNQTSMYLCASSSPGTSSYHEQFFGPGTRLTVL.

A few counts support this clone. This chain uses TRBV28 with TRBJ2-1, with 11 bases fitting TRBD1. The V segment lost 4 bases and the J segment 8 bases; nucleotides outside the gene matches: 10. The CDR3 has 16 amino acids. Germline V gene lookup returns CDR1 MDHEN and CDR2 SYDVKM. The CDR3 region has the DNA TGTGCCAGCAGTTCAAGTTTGGGACAGGGGGTCGATGAGCAGTTCTTC. Protein product: CASSSSLGQGVDEQFF.

This clone came up once. The chain links TRBV28 to TRBJ2-5; a weak D match, TRBD1 (7 bases). The germline V and J ends were trimmed by 7 bases and 0 bases, with 24 bases remaining between them. CDR1 is MDHEN, CDR2 SYDVKM, per germline. The CDR3 runs to 18 residues. The CDR3 DNA sequence: TGTGCCAGCACCCAAGGAAGCCGGGACAGCGGGCACCAAGAGACCCAGTACTTC. Protein sequence: CASTQGSRDSGHQETQYF.

This clone was detected only a few times. The V and J genes are TRBV7-9 and TRBJ2-3; TRBD2 matches 9 bases. The germline V gene has CDR1 SEHNR and CDR2 FQNEAQ (reference sequence). This CDR3 has 16 residues. V shed 5 bases, J shed 1 base, and the junction held 7 bases outside the gene matches. The CDR3 DNA follows: TGTGCCAGCAGCCTGAGACTAGCGGATGGCACAGATACGCAGTATTTT. The encoded protein is CASSLRLADGTDTQYF.

J is TRBJ2-3 and V is TRBV15; D perhaps matches TRBD1 (6 bases). The CDR3 is 14 amino acids. Germline V CDR1 and CDR2: LNHNV, YYDKDF (reference sequence). Trimming removed 0 bases from V and 6 bases from J, with 10 bases in between. The CDR3 here is CATSRDRGSDTQYF. The CDR3 bases are TGTGCCACCAGCAGAGACAGGGGATCGGATACGCAGTATTTT.

This clone was seen a few times. V and J are TRBV21-1 and TRBJ1-4. TRBV21-1 is recorded as a pseudogene. The CDR3 sequence is 14 residues long. In nucleotides, the CDR3 is TGTGCCGGCAGACCCTTTGCAACTAATGAAAAACTGTTTTTT. Its translation is CAGRPFATNEKLFF.

The chain links TRBV5-4 to TRBJ2-1, with D uncertain. Trimming stripped 1 base from V and 10 bases from J, with 6 bases between. CDR3 size: 11 residues. The V gene's germline CDR1 is SGHNT and CDR2 YYREEE (reference sequence). The CDR3 loop is CASSLSREQFF. CDR3 coding DNA: TGTGCCAGCAGCTTGTCTCGCGAGCAGTTCTTC.

This rearrangement joins TRBV27 to TRBJ1-1, with TRBD1 as a possible D gene (6 bases). V shed 8 bases and J shed 5 bases, with 15 bases lying between them. The CDR3 has 13 amino acids. In germline, CDR1 is MNHEY, CDR2 SMNVEV (reference sequence). The CDR3 loop is CASGRQGWTEAFF. DNA of the CDR3: TGTGCCAGCGGGAGGCAGGGGTGGACTGAAGCTTTCTTT.

The rearrangement uses TRBV5-4 and TRBJ2-4; D is ambiguous. The CDR3 is 12 amino acids. The V and J ends lost 4 bases and 3 bases respectively, with 5 bases between them. Germline V gene lookup returns CDR1 SGHNT and CDR2 YYREEE (reference sequence). CDR3 bases: TGTGCCAGCAGCCAAAACAAAAACATTCAGTACTTC. Translating it yields CASSQNKNIQYF.

This chain connects TRBV28 to TRBJ2-3; D ambiguous. Per the germline V gene, CDR1 is MDHEN and CDR2 is SYDVKM. Trimming left V 5 bases short and J 5 bases short, with 11 bases between. This CDR3 has 13 amino acids. Written as DNA, the CDR3 is TGTGCCAGCAGTCTGATTCAGCAAGATACGCAGTATTTT. Its translation: CASSLIQQDTQYF.

The J gene is TRBJ2-5, the V gene TRBV19; 12 nucleotides match TRBD2. V was clipped by 5 bases and J by 5 bases; unmatched bases: 3. CDR1 LNHDA and CDR2 SQIVND come from the germline V gene (reference sequence). The CDR3 has 14 residues. Written as DNA, the CDR3 is TGTGCCAGTAGTCTAGCGGGGGGGCTCGAGACCCAGTACTTC. Protein product: CASSLAGGLETQYF. The full variable domain, its missing parts supplied by reference TRBV19 and TRBJ2-5, is DGGITQSPKYLFRKEGQNVTLSCEQNLNHDAMYWYRQDPGQGLRLIYYSQIVNDFQKGDIAEGYSVSREKKESFPLTVTSAQKNPTAFYLCASSLAGGLETQYFGPGTRLLVL.

This chain uses TRBV7-2 with TRBJ2-5; TRBD2 aligns across 16 bases. The CDR3 contains 18 residues. J gave up 5 bases and V 0 bases, and 6 bases lay outside the gene matches. Germline lookup yields CDR1 SGHTA and CDR2 FQGNSA. The CDR3 region is CASSLAGLAGGPGETQYF. For the CDR3, the DNA is TGTGCCAGCAGCTTAGCGGGACTAGCGGGAGGGCCCGGGGAGACCCAGTACTTC.

This chain links TRBV5-1 with TRBJ2-7, with 8 positions matching TRBD1. This CDR3 is 15 amino acids long. The ends lost 5 bases at V and 3 bases at J; junction bases unmatched: 10. Germline V gene data show CDR1 as SGHRS and CDR2 as YFSETQ. The DNA of the CDR3 is TGCGCCAGCAGTGTGGGGACAGGACTACTCTACGAGCAGTACTTC. This codes for CASSVGTGLLYEQYF.

The V and J genes are TRBV18 and TRBJ2-7; D possibly corresponds to TRBD1 (6 bases). The CDR3 has 15 residues. In germline, CDR1 is KGHSH, CDR2 LQKENI. The ends were cut back, 3 bases at V and 3 bases at J, with 15 bases in the middle. CDR3 nucleotide sequence: TGTGCCAGCTCACCCTCCTCAACAGGGAACTACGAGCAGTACTTC. Amino acids: CASSPSSTGNYEQYF.

This chain joins TRBV2 and TRBJ2-2; D is unclear. The germline V gene has CDR1 SNHLY and CDR2 FYNNEI. V was trimmed by 6 bases and J by 3 bases, leaving 5 bases between them. The CDR3 runs to 12 residues. CDR3 nucleotides: TGTGCCAGCAGGGTGCACACCGGGGAGCTGTTTTTT. This sequence encodes CASRVHTGELFF.

The chain carries TRBV27 and TRBJ1-1, with D perhaps matching TRBD1 (5 bases). Germline CDR1 reads MNHEY; CDR2 reads SMNVEV (reference sequence). Trimming took off 5 bases at V and 4 bases at J, with 17 bases between the two ends. The CDR3 length is 15 residues. CDR3 sequence: CASSPGDLLTTEAFF. In nucleotides, the CDR3 is TGTGCCAGCAGTCCCGGGGACCTTTTAACCACTGAAGCTTTCTTT.

This chain uses TRBV7-2 with TRBJ2-3; D uncertain. V gave up 3 bases and J gave up 5 bases, with 18 bases separating them. The CDR3 contains 16 residues. Germline CDR1 is SGHTA and CDR2 is FQGNSA. CDR3 region: CASSFSFSRLKDTQYF. The CDR3 bases are TGTGCCAGCAGCTTTAGTTTCTCCCGCTTGAAAGATACGCAGTATTTT.

The chain employs TRBV7-9 and TRBJ2-3; D gene ambiguous. The V and J ends lost 3 bases and 4 bases respectively, with 14 bases between them. Per germline, CDR1 SEHNR and CDR2 FQNEAQ (reference sequence). The CDR3 contains 15 residues. The CDR3, as DNA: TGTGCCAGCAGCTTCCCCCCGCTCGTCGCAGATACGCAGTATTTT. Amino acid sequence: CASSFPPLVADTQYF.

This rearrangement joins TRBV5-1 to TRBJ2-2, with D unclear. Trimming stripped 6 bases from V and 0 bases from J, with 15 bases between. Germline V CDR1 and CDR2: SGHRS, YFSETQ. The CDR3 totals 16 residues. CDR3 region: CASNPSSNANTGELFF. The CDR3 nucleotides read TGCGCCAGCAATCCTTCGTCGAACGCGAACACCGGGGAGCTGTTTTTT.

This sequence joins TRBV29-1 and TRBJ1-5, with D possibly being TRBD1 (5 bases). The V end lost 7 bases, the J end lost 4 bases, and 11 bases lay between the germline ends. This CDR3 comprises 12 residues. CDR1 and CDR2 (germline): SQVTM, ANQGSEA. Written as DNA, the CDR3 is TGCAGCGCCGACGGGACGAATCAGCCCCAGCATTTT. Its protein is CSADGTNQPQHF. The variable domain in full, completed from reference TRBV29-1 and TRBJ1-5, reads SAVISQKPSRDICQRGTSLTIQCQVDSQVTMMFWYRQQPGQSLTLIATANQGSEATYESGFVIDKFPISRPNLTFSTLTVSNMSPEDSSIYLCSADGTNQPQHFGDGTRLSIL.

The rearrangement links TRBV5-4 to TRBJ2-1, with 7 positions matching TRBD1. Germline V gives CDR1 SGHNT, CDR2 YYREEE (reference sequence). After removal of 3 bases from V and 3 bases from J, the junction contained 12 bases not matched to a gene. The CDR3 sequence is 17 residues long. The CDR3 spells CASSYKSNRGYYNEQFF. CDR3 nucleotides: TGTGCCAGCAGCTACAAATCCAACAGGGGATACTACAATGAGCAGTTCTTC.